Given below is one T cell receptor beta chain in context. The target antigen is unknown. The data stem from a study of cytomegalovirus exposure and HLA in healthy donors. PCR used 60 Vbeta primers and 13 Jbeta primers. Using immunoSEQ multiplex PCR, the repertoire was profiled, and TCRdb retains in-frame clones only, with some absent. The sample carries 95,000 to 100,000 clones, around 10% recorded once. V was clipped by 2 bases and J by 5 bases, with 10 bases between them. Germline-derived CDR1 and CDR2 are MNHEY and SVGAGI. This CDR3 comprises 15 residues. Broader study findings: The authors later found TCR association rates varying by HLA locus, with DRB1 most and HLA-C fewest.

The clonotype originates from a man aged 50 or older in good health and CMV-seropositive. The sequenced sample was PBMCs. The chain uses TRBV6-5 and TRBJ1-6, with D tentatively TRBD1 (5 bases). CDR3 sequence (DNA): TGTGCCAGCAGTTACAAGGGGTTTGATAATTCACCCCTCCACTTT. It specifies CASSYKGFDNSPLHF.